These 25 T cell receptor beta chains came from one sample sequenced in a study of T cell changes during pregnancy in multiple sclerosis. The table came from immunoSEQ multiplex PCR; TCRdb's copy has only in-frame clones and leaves some out. The sample has some 31,000 clones; 80% to 90% are singletons. The sequencing used CD8+ T cells from peripheral blood mononuclear cells, collected in the second trimester of pregnancy. These receptor sequences come from a female donor with multiple sclerosis, enrolled in a pregnancy study.

The V and J genes are TRBV7-8 and TRBJ2-4; 8 positions match TRBD1. J lost 6 bases, V lost 5 bases, and 6 bases had no gene match. From germline, CDR1 is SGHVS and CDR2 FQNEAQ. CDR3 size: 14 residues. The CDR3, as DNA: TGTGCCAGCAGCCCCAGCACAGGGGGAAACATTCAGTACTTC. Protein sequence: CASSPSTGGNIQYF.

The chain has TRBV6-6 and TRBJ2-1; TRBD2 might be the D (6 bases). The germline V gene has CDR1 MNHNY and CDR2 SVGAGI (reference sequence). This CDR3 is 13 amino acids long. Trimming shortened V by 6 bases and J by 8 bases, and 14 bases separated the two germline ends. The CDR3 nucleotides are TGTGCCAGCAGAGATCTAGCGCCCCATGAGCAGTTCTTC. The encoded protein is CASRDLAPHEQFF.

The chain uses TRBV5-1 and TRBJ1-1; D possibly corresponds to TRBD1 (6 bases). This CDR3 comprises 14 residues. The germline V gene has CDR1 SGHRS and CDR2 YFSETQ. For the CDR3, the DNA is TGCGCTACGACCAGGGGCCGGGGTCTAGGTGAAGCTTTCTTT. It is translated as CATTRGRGLGEAFF.

The chain joins TRBV6-1 to TRBJ2-7, with D perhaps matching TRBD2 (6 bases). The CDR3 totals 13 residues. The germline CDR1 and CDR2 sequences are MNHNS and SASEGT. Trimming pared 6 bases from V and 4 bases from J, leaving 13 bases between. The CDR3 reads CASSPGGEYEQYF. In DNA, the CDR3 is TGTGCCAGCAGCCCCGGAGGGGAGTACGAGCAGTACTTC.

The table lists this clone with a count of one. The chain recombines TRBV30 with TRBJ2-7; D not certain. The germline gives CDR1 GTSNPN, CDR2 SVGIG (reference sequence). V lost 0 bases and J lost 1, with 10 bases in between. This CDR3 region has 14 residues. The CDR3 protein is CAWSVLESSYEQYF. As DNA, the CDR3 is TGTGCCTGGAGTGTACTGGAGTCATCCTACGAGCAGTACTTC.

The J gene is TRBJ2-3, the V gene TRBV7-6, with 13 bases identical to TRBD2. CDR1 SGHVS and CDR2 FNYEAQ come from the germline V gene. This CDR3 spans 19 amino acids. V lost 1 base, J lost 2 bases, and 9 bases stayed unmatched. The CDR3 region is CASSLGLAGGYTDTDTQYF. CDR3 nucleotide sequence: TGTGCCAGCAGCTTAGGACTAGCGGGGGGATATACTGACACAGATACGCAGTATTTT.

This chain uses TRBV7-6 with TRBJ2-2; D not resolved. This CDR3 region has 13 residues. Germline V gene sequence: CDR1 SGHVS, CDR2 FNYEAQ. Trimming left V 1 base short and J 7 bases short, with 7 bases between. The DNA for the CDR3 is TGTGCCAGCAGCTTAGGAGTAGTCGGGGAGCTGTTTTTT. It yields the protein CASSLGVVGELFF.

The chain recombines TRBV7-9 with TRBJ2-5, with TRBD1 as a possible D gene (5 bases). The CDR3 contains 14 residues. CDR1 is SEHNR, CDR2 FQNEAQ, per germline (reference sequence). V was cut by 4 bases and J by 0 bases, with 9 bases left in between. CDR3 sequence reads: CASSSDRYQETQYF. CDR3 in DNA: TGTGCCAGCAGCTCCGACAGATACCAAGAGACCCAGTACTTC.

This chain connects TRBV6-5 to TRBJ2-1, with D tentatively TRBD2 (7 bases). The CDR3 length is 15 residues. Trimming cost V 8 bases and J 8 bases, with 22 bases left between them. In germline, CDR1 is MNHEY, CDR2 SVGAGI. The CDR3 protein is CASSKGEQGGHEQFF. The CDR3 DNA reads as TGTGCCAGCTCCAAAGGAGAACAGGGAGGGCATGAGCAGTTCTTC.

This clone has a handful of counts. The chain recombines TRBV4-2 with TRBJ2-3, with 10 bases that match TRBD2. V shed 4 bases, J shed 3 bases, and the junction held 7 bases outside the gene matches. Germline assignment: CDR1 LGHNA and CDR2 YNFKEQ. The CDR3 runs 16 residues. The CDR3 bases are TGTGCCAGCAGCCGCGGACTAGCGGAGGGGACAGATACGCAGTATTTT. Translating it yields CASSRGLAEGTDTQYF.

The V gene is TRBV27, the J gene TRBJ2-1, with D unresolved. There are 13 residues in the CDR3. Germline CDR1 MNHEY, CDR2 SMNVEV (reference sequence). V lost 6 bases and J 9 bases, leaving 15 bases between the germline ends. CDR3: CASRAIAAVEQFF. Written as DNA, the CDR3 is TGTGCCAGCAGGGCGATAGCCGCCGTTGAGCAGTTCTTC.

The chain has TRBV27 and TRBJ1-1; TRBD1 matches at 7 bases. V lost 0 bases and J lost 9; bases outside the gene matches: 4. The CDR3 is made up of 13 amino acids. Germline-derived CDR1 and CDR2 are MNHEY and SMNVEV (reference sequence). The CDR3 region has the DNA TGTGCCAGCAGTTTATCGAAGGGGGCTAAAGCTTTCTTT. Amino acid sequence: CASSLSKGAKAFF.

The chain uses TRBV9 and TRBJ2-2; D remains ambiguous. Looked up from germline, CDR1 is SGDLS and CDR2 is YYNGEE. Trimming removed 0 bases from V and 7 bases from J, with 7 bases in between. CDR3 length: 13 amino acids. The CDR3 DNA sequence: TGTGCCAGCAGCGTAGTTCCCCTCGGGGAGCTGTTTTTT. It is translated as CASSVVPLGELFF. Using reference TRBV9 and TRBJ2-2 for the parts outside the CDR3, the full variable domain is DSGVTQTPKHLITATGQRVTLRCSPRSGDLSVYWYQQSLDQGLQFLIQYYNGEERAKGNILERFSAQQFPDLHSELNLSSLELGDSALYFCASSVVPLGELFFGEGSRLTVL.

CDR3 amino acids: CASSHGSNEQYF. The CDR3, as DNA: TGTGCCAGCAGCCACGGGTCGAACGAGCAGTACTTC. The J gene is TRBJ2-7, the V gene TRBV7-9; no clear D. Germline-derived CDR1 and CDR2 are SEHNR and FQNEAQ (reference sequence). The germline V and J ends were trimmed by 5 bases and 5 bases, with 10 bases remaining between them. The CDR3 runs 12 residues.

This chain joins TRBV4-1 and TRBJ1-2; D is uncertain. Trimming removed 0 bases at V and 4 bases at J, with 12 bases between. The CDR3 sequence is 15 residues long. Germline V gene lookup returns CDR1 MGHRA and CDR2 YSYEKL. CDR3 in DNA: TGCGCCAGCAGCCAAGACCCCCGTGAGGCCTATGGCTACACCTTC. As protein: CASSQDPREAYGYTF.

By its share, this clone is medium-sized. The CDR3 loop reads CASSRDRENSPLHF. DNA for the CDR3: TGTGCCAGCAGCCGGGACAGGGAAAATTCACCCCTCCACTTT. The chain uses TRBV6-1 and TRBJ1-6; 9 bases are shared with TRBD1. V trimming: 6 bases; J trimming: 7 bases; junction bases outside the gene matches: 4. The CDR3 is made up of 14 amino acids. Germline V gives CDR1 MNHNS, CDR2 SASEGT.

The V and J genes are TRBV27 and TRBJ2-7; 7 nucleotides align to TRBD1. CDR3 size: 14 residues. Trimming removed 5 bases from V and 3 bases from J; junction bases left unmatched: 7. Germline loops: CDR1 MNHEY, CDR2 SMNVEV (reference sequence). CDR3 sequence (DNA): TGTGCCAGCAGTCACCACAGGGGCGGCTACGAGCAGTACTTC. Translation gives CASSHHRGGYEQYF.

This clone appeared once. Other DNA sequences in this sample translate to the same CDR3. The chain combines TRBV5-1 with TRBJ2-7; TRBD1 aligns across 7 bases. With V trimmed by 1 base and J by 3 bases, 4 bases remained unmatched. From germline, CDR1 is SGHRS and CDR2 YFSETQ. The CDR3 has 14 amino acids. The chain's CDR3 is CASSLKQGFYEQYF. The CDR3 bases are TGCGCCAGCAGCTTGAAACAGGGGTTCTACGAGCAGTACTTC.

This clone was observed once. The chain carries TRBV27 and TRBJ2-5; D unclear. V was shortened by 5 bases and J by 4 bases, with 5 bases between the two germline ends. Germline values: CDR1 MNHEY, CDR2 SMNVEV (reference sequence). This CDR3 is 11 amino acids long. The CDR3 sequence: CASSTGETQYF. CDR3 DNA: TGTGCCAGCAGTACGGGAGAGACCCAGTACTTC.

The gene calls are TRBV6-5 and TRBJ1-1; 7 bases map to TRBD1. The CDR3 is made up of 15 amino acids. The V gene end was trimmed by 2 bases and the J gene end by 1 base; junction bases not matched to a gene: 4. Germline V CDR1 and CDR2: MNHEY, SVGAGI. The CDR3 DNA sequence: TGTGCCAGCAGTTACGGGGACAGACCGAACACTGAAGCTTTCTTT. Translated, it gives CASSYGDRPNTEAFF.

J is TRBJ1-1 and V is TRBV5-6, with 7 nucleotides matching TRBD1. This CDR3 has 14 residues. CDR1 is SGHDT, CDR2 YYEEEE, per germline. The ends lost 2 bases at V and 6 bases at J; junction bases unmatched: 7. Here the CDR3 DNA reads TGTGCCAGCAGCTTTTATCGGGACAGCCCTGAAGCTTTCTTT. This sequence encodes CASSFYRDSPEAFF.

The gene calls are TRBV30 and TRBJ1-3; D perhaps matches TRBD1 (5 bases). The CDR3 has 15 residues. Germline CDR1 reads GTSNPN; CDR2 reads SVGIG (reference sequence). The V end was cut by 3 bases, the J end by 2 bases, with 14 bases between. CDR3 in amino acids: CAWRGGVQAGNTIYF. As DNA, the CDR3 is TGTGCCTGGAGGGGAGGCGTACAGGCTGGAAACACCATATATTTT.

By sample share, this clone is medium-sized. The chain uses TRBV4-1 and TRBJ1-2; D possibly corresponds to TRBD1 (6 bases). Deletions cut 4 bases from V and 6 bases from J, with 24 bases between. Germline loops: CDR1 MGHRA, CDR2 YSYEKL. This CDR3 contains 17 residues. CDR3 region: CASSLTRTAIEENGYTF. CDR3 in DNA: TGCGCCAGCAGCCTTACGAGGACAGCTATCGAGGAAAATGGCTACACCTTC.

Sample share makes this clone medium-sized. This chain connects TRBV6-1 to TRBJ2-1, with TRBD2 identical over 9 bases. Trimming at V came to 6 bases and at J to 4 bases, leaving 7 bases not matched to a gene. The CDR3 length is 15 residues. Germline values: CDR1 MNHNS, CDR2 SASEGT. The CDR3 DNA follows: TGTGCCAGCAGGAGACTAGCGGAGATATACAATGAGCAGTTCTTC. Encoded protein: CASRRLAEIYNEQFF.

V usage is TRBV29-1 and J usage is TRBJ2-5, with 7 bases lining up with TRBD2. The CDR3 is 12 residues long. Germline lookup yields CDR1 SQVTM and CDR2 ANQGSEA. J gave up 2 bases and V 4 bases, and 1 base lay outside the gene matches. The CDR3 nucleotides are TGCAGCGTTGTCGGGGGGCAAGAGACCCAGTACTTC. This sequence encodes CSVVGGQETQYF.